A single sample is the source of the 31 T cell receptor beta chains below, sequenced in a study of identical twins. TCRdb ran MiXCR on the 5' RACE reads and lists one entry per CDR3 protein. The sample lists a few hundred thousand distinct CDR3 sequences, 8.5% to 9.5% occurring once. These data are also associated with another study on yellow fever vaccine responses in identical twins.

What was sequenced was CD8+ T cells sorted from blood. These receptors were taken from a woman younger than 35 in good health.

The chain combines TRBV20-1 with TRBJ2-7, with TRBD1 matching 8 bases. Unmatched junction bases numbered 7, after V lost 5 bases and J lost 7 bases. Germline V lookup: CDR1 DFQATT, CDR2 SNEGSKA (reference sequence). This CDR3 is built from 12 residues. CDR3 nucleotides: TGCAGTGCTGATAAGACAGGGGAGGAGCAGTACTTC. Protein product: CSADKTGEEQYF.

Comment on this clonotype: A single base separates this from a much larger clone, so it may be a read error. The rearrangement links TRBV7-9 to TRBJ2-7, with TRBD1 matching 9 bases. Germline loops: CDR1 SEHNR, CDR2 FQNEAQ (reference sequence). Trimming took 5 bases from V and 0 from J; bases not matched to a gene: 5. The CDR3 totals 15 residues. CDR3 sequence reads: CASSHGQGLSYEQYF. Written as DNA, the CDR3 is TGTGCCAGCAGCCACGGACAGGGGCTCTCCTACGAGCAGTACTTC.

This clonotype was counted many times. The chain has TRBV9 and TRBJ1-1; no definite D call. Germline CDR1 SGDLS, CDR2 YYNGEE. The CDR3 consists of 16 residues. V was trimmed by 0 bases and J by 1 base, leaving 13 bases between them. The CDR3 region is CASSVEGKRANTEAFF. The CDR3 DNA reads TGTGCCAGCAGCGTAGAAGGTAAGCGGGCGAACACTGAAGCTTTCTTT. Based on the CDR3 plus reference TRBV9 and TRBJ1-1, the full variable domain is DSGVTQTPKHLITATGQRVTLRCSPRSGDLSVYWYQQSLDQGLQFLIQYYNGEERAKGNILERFSAQQFPDLHSELNLSSLELGDSALYFCASSVEGKRANTEAFFGQGTRLTVV.

Many counts were recorded for this clonotype. This chain connects TRBV28 to TRBJ2-2, with D possibly TRBD1 on 6 matching bases. Germline lookup yields CDR1 MDHEN and CDR2 SYDVKM. Trimming pared 10 bases from V and 4 bases from J, leaving 10 bases between. The CDR3 is made up of 12 amino acids. The DNA of the CDR3 is TGTGCCATTCAGGGGACCACCGGGGAGCTGTTTTTT. Residues: CAIQGTTGELFF.

The sample holds a few counts of this clonotype. The rearrangement joins TRBV12-3 or TRBV12-4 to TRBJ2-5; TRBD2 is a possible D gene (6 bases). This CDR3 has 15 amino acids. V lost 8 bases, J lost 5 bases, and 21 bases lay in between. The DNA for the CDR3 is TGTGCCAGCTCCTCTCTTGGGGGGATGTACGAGACCCAGTACTTC. Protein: CASSSLGGMYETQYF.

This clonotype came up a few times. The chain joins TRBV27 to TRBJ1-2, with TRBD1 as a possible D gene (6 bases). Germline loops: CDR1 MNHEY, CDR2 SMNVEV (reference sequence). V was cut by 4 bases and J by 4 bases, with 16 bases left in between. This CDR3 is 15 amino acids long. The CDR3 DNA is TGTGCCAGCAGTTCGTTGGACAGAGCATTCTATGGCTACACCTTC. Its translation is CASSSLDRAFYGYTF.

The chain has TRBV7-8 and TRBJ2-3; D tentatively fits TRBD1 or TRBD2 (5 bases each). The CDR3 sequence is 16 residues long. Between the trimmed V and J ends, which lost 5 bases and 0 bases, there was a span of 15 bases. The germline V gene has CDR1 SGHVS and CDR2 FQNEAQ. The CDR3 sequence: CASSHRLGESTDTQYF. CDR3 nucleotides: TGTGCCAGCAGCCACAGGCTGGGGGAAAGCACAGATACGCAGTATTTT.

The sample holds many counts of this clonotype. This chain connects TRBV7-4 to TRBJ2-7, with D perhaps matching TRBD2 (5 bases). Trimming took 0 bases from V and 0 from J, leaving 9 bases between them. The CDR3 loop spans 15 amino acids. Germline V gene sequence: CDR1 SGHVT, CDR2 SQSDAQ. The CDR3, as DNA: TGTGCCAGCAGCTTAGCACTTACTAGCTCCTACGAGCAGTACTTC. Translated, it gives CASSLALTSSYEQYF.

This clonotype came up a few times. The gene calls are TRBV11-2 and TRBJ2-4, with D tentatively TRBD2 (6 bases). The V end lost 7 bases, the J end lost 1 base, and 14 bases lay between the germline ends. This CDR3 region has 15 residues. Germline CDR1 and CDR2: SGHAT and FQNNGV. The chain's CDR3 is CASIQGAGAKNIQYF. DNA for the CDR3: TGTGCCAGCATCCAGGGCGCGGGGGCCAAAAACATTCAGTACTTC.

This clonotype has a handful of counts. The V gene is TRBV11-2, the J gene TRBJ2-7; a possible D gene is TRBD1 (7 bases). The V and J ends lost 3 bases and 2 bases respectively, with 14 bases between them. The CDR3 length is 15 residues. Germline loops: CDR1 SGHAT, CDR2 FQNNGV. The CDR3 DNA is TGTGCCAGCAGCTTGCGGGACAGTTCCACCTACGAGCAGTACTTC. Its protein product is CASSLRDSSTYEQYF.

This clonotype has just a few counts. The V gene is TRBV3-1, the J gene TRBJ2-3; 11 nucleotides line up with TRBD2. CDR1 LGHDT and CDR2 YNNKEL come from the germline V gene (reference sequence). This CDR3 spans 16 amino acids. The J segment lost 4 bases and the V segment lost 1 base, leaving 4 bases of the junction unmatched. The CDR3 nucleotides read TGTGCCAGCAGCCAAGGCCCGGGACTAGCGGCAGATACGCAGTATTTT. This sequence encodes CASSQGPGLAADTQYF.

The CDR3 DNA follows: TGTGCCAGCCCACCAATGCAGGGGACCGATTTAGCCAAAAACATTCAGTACTTC. Translating it yields CASPPMQGTDLAKNIQYF. This chain connects TRBV6-2 or TRBV6-3 to TRBJ2-4, with a tentative D call TRBD1 (6 bases). Trimming took off 8 bases at V and 0 bases at J, with 23 bases between the two ends. The CDR3 has 18 residues. Germline V gene lookup returns CDR1 MNHEY and CDR2 SVGEGT.

This clonotype occurred a few times. V gene TRBV20-1 combines with J gene TRBJ2-7; D perhaps matches TRBD2 (6 bases). Trimming took off 6 bases at V and 2 bases at J, with 20 bases between the two ends. The CDR3 extends over 15 amino acids. CDR1 DFQATT and CDR2 SNEGSKA come from the germline V gene (reference sequence). CDR3 coding DNA: TGCAGTGCCAAAGAAGGGCGGGATCTTACCTACGAGCAGTACTTC. Amino acid sequence: CSAKEGRDLTYEQYF.

This clonotype occurred a few times. The chain has TRBV20-1 and TRBJ2-7; D possibly matches TRBD1 or TRBD2 (6 bases each). Germline loops: CDR1 DFQATT, CDR2 SNEGSKA (reference sequence). CDR3 size: 17 residues. V was cut by 0 bases and J by 4 bases, with 22 bases left in between. CDR3 region: CSAREGGNWSKLYEQYF. The CDR3 DNA reads TGCAGTGCTAGAGAAGGGGGGAACTGGTCCAAACTGTACGAGCAGTACTTC.

This clonotype was recorded a few times. This chain uses TRBV5-1 with TRBJ2-7; D is unresolved. Trimming cost V 6 bases and J 1 base, with 11 bases left between them. The germline CDR1 and CDR2 sequences are SGHRS and YFSETQ. There are 13 residues in the CDR3. The CDR3 reads CASTPLESYEQYF. As DNA, the CDR3 is TGCGCCAGCACCCCCCTAGAATCCTACGAGCAGTACTTC. Filled out from reference TRBV5-1 and TRBJ2-7, the complete variable domain reads KAGVTQTPRYLIKTRGQQVTLSCSPISGHRSVSWYQQTPGQGLQFLFEYFSETQRNKGNFPGRFSGRQFSNSRSEMNVSTLELGDSALYLCASTPLESYEQYFGPGTRLTVT.

This clonotype was found a few times. This sequence joins TRBV12-3 or TRBV12-4 and TRBJ2-3; 11 nucleotides agree with TRBD2. V was pared by 3 bases and J by 1 base, with 24 bases of the junction left unmatched. The CDR3 covers 23 residues. CDR3 sequence (DNA): TGTGCCAGCAGTTTGGACCGTACCCCGATAGCGGGAGGGTTCACTTCCCGCACAGATACGCAGTATTTT. As protein: CASSLDRTPIAGGFTSRTDTQYF.

The table lists this clonotype with many counts. The genes are TRBV20-1 and TRBJ2-7; 11 bases line up with TRBD2. V was pared by 4 bases and J by 4 bases, with 18 bases of the junction left unmatched. Germline CDR1 reads DFQATT; CDR2 reads SNEGSKA (reference sequence). CDR3 length: 18 residues. In nucleotides, the CDR3 is TGCAGTGCTACCTCTAGCGGGGGGCCGACCACGCCAAGATACGAGCAGTACTTC. Its translation: CSATSSGGPTTPRYEQYF.

This clonotype was seen a handful of times. J is TRBJ2-7 and V is TRBV6-5; 7 bases match TRBD1. The germline CDR1 and CDR2 sequences are MNHEY and SVGAGI. Trimming cost V 2 bases and J 0 bases; bases outside gene matches: 4. CDR3 length equals 15 residues. The CDR3, as DNA: TGTGCCAGCAGTTACCCGGGACAGAGCTCCTACGAGCAGTACTTC. Translation gives CASSYPGQSSYEQYF.

This chain links TRBV28 with TRBJ2-5; D is tentatively TRBD1 or TRBD2 (5 bases each). CDR1 is MDHEN, CDR2 SYDVKM, per germline. This CDR3 region has 15 residues. The V end lost 5 bases, the J end lost 1 base, and 14 bases lay between the germline ends. CDR3 residues: CASSPWGNSQETQYF. The CDR3 DNA sequence: TGTGCCAGCAGTCCGTGGGGGAATTCCCAAGAGACCCAGTACTTC.

A few counts support this clonotype. V and J are TRBV27 and TRBJ2-7, with 16 positions matching TRBD2. The CDR3 runs 18 residues. The germline CDR1 and CDR2 sequences are MNHEY and SMNVEV (reference sequence). Trimming cost V 5 bases and J 3 bases; bases outside gene matches: 10. The chain's CDR3 is CASSALGGLAGGNYEQYF. DNA for the CDR3: TGTGCCAGCAGTGCATTGGGGGGACTAGCGGGAGGGAACTACGAGCAGTACTTC.

There are a few counts of this clonotype. The chain combines TRBV20-1 with TRBJ2-7; TRBD2 agrees at 12 bases. Losses at the gene ends were 3 bases for V and 3 bases for J; bases not matched to a gene: 6. The CDR3 sequence is 15 residues long. Germline V lookup: CDR1 DFQATT, CDR2 SNEGSKA (reference sequence). The CDR3 is CSASGLAGTYYEQYF. In DNA form, the CDR3 reads TGCAGTGCTAGTGGACTAGCGGGAACCTACTACGAGCAGTACTTC.

The chain uses TRBV2 and TRBJ2-7, with D perhaps given as TRBD1 or TRBD2 (6 bases each). CDR1 and CDR2 from the germline V gene are SNHLY and FYNNEI. The CDR3 has 13 amino acids. CDR3 region: CARGRRGSYEQYF. The CDR3 coding sequence is TGTGCTAGGGGGAGGAGAGGGTCCTACGAGCAGTACTTC. The complete variable domain, with remaining parts taken from reference TRBV2 and TRBJ2-7, reads EPEVTQTPSHQVTQMGQEVILRCVPISNHLYFYWYRQILGQKVEFLVSFYNNEISEKSEIFDDQFSVERPDGSNFTLKIRSTKLEDSAMYFCARGRRGSYEQYFGPGTRLTVT.

The chain recombines TRBV28 with TRBJ2-7; 12 bases map to TRBD2. The CDR3 consists of 15 residues. The germline V gene has CDR1 MDHEN and CDR2 SYDVKM. The ends lost 5 bases at V and 5 bases at J; junction bases unmatched: 7. This chain's CDR3 is CASSPLAGGADEQYF. Here the CDR3 DNA reads TGTGCCAGCAGTCCACTAGCGGGGGGTGCCGACGAGCAGTACTTC.

This clonotype has a count of ten or more. V is TRBV28 and J is TRBJ2-1; no clear D gene. This CDR3 is 15 amino acids long. V was cut by 3 bases and J by 0 bases, with 9 bases left in between. The germline V gene has CDR1 MDHEN and CDR2 SYDVKM. The DNA for the CDR3 is TGTGCCAGCAGTTTCAGATCGAGCTCCTACAATGAGCAGTTCTTC. Translation: CASSFRSSSYNEQFF.

The chain is built from TRBV28 and TRBJ1-2; D remains ambiguous. Germline V lookup: CDR1 MDHEN, CDR2 SYDVKM. CDR3 length: 12 amino acids. The V gene lost 7 bases and the J gene lost 2 bases, with 8 bases spanning the gap. The CDR3 nucleotides read TGTGCCAGCAAATCGGAGAACTATGGCTACACCTTC. Encoded protein: CASKSENYGYTF.

The chain is built from TRBV7-2 and TRBJ1-1, with D perhaps TRBD1 (6 bases). Trimming removed 6 bases at V and 1 base at J, with 12 bases between. CDR1 SGHTA and CDR2 FQGNSA come from the germline V gene. This CDR3 is 14 amino acids long. CDR3 residues: CASRWGAANTEAFF. As DNA, the CDR3 is TGTGCCAGCAGGTGGGGGGCTGCGAACACTGAAGCTTTCTTT.

In its sample, this clonotype was seen many times. The chain joins TRBV5-1 to TRBJ2-1; 14 nucleotides line up with TRBD2. This CDR3 is built from 18 residues. The J segment lost 7 bases and the V segment lost 0 bases, leaving 9 bases of the junction unmatched. CDR1 is SGHRS, CDR2 YFSETQ, per germline. This CDR3 is CASSLAGTSGSLTNEQFF. CDR3 in DNA: TGCGCCAGCAGCTTGGCGGGGACTAGCGGGAGTCTTACGAATGAGCAGTTCTTC.

This clonotype has a handful of counts. The rearrangement uses TRBV7-2 and TRBJ2-6, with D hard to call. The germline V gene has CDR1 SGHTA and CDR2 FQGNSA. CDR3 length equals 15 residues. Trimming stripped 2 bases from V and 4 bases from J, with 9 bases between. The CDR3 DNA reads as TGTGCCAGCAGCTTAATACACGGAGGGGCCAACGTCCTGACTTTC. This encodes CASSLIHGGANVLTF.

In this sample, this clonotype turned up many times. V gene TRBV27 combines with J gene TRBJ2-5; 10 bases match TRBD2. The CDR3 length is 16 residues. The V and J ends lost 5 bases and 5 bases, in that order; junction bases with no gene match: 11. Germline assignment: CDR1 MNHEY and CDR2 SMNVEV (reference sequence). Here the CDR3 reads CASSTGVAGGPETQYF. The CDR3 nucleotides are TGTGCCAGCAGTACCGGGGTAGCGGGGGGCCCCGAGACCCAGTACTTC.

This clonotype was detected ten times or more. This sequence joins TRBV9 and TRBJ2-2; TRBD2 aligns across 14 bases. This CDR3 is built from 16 residues. The germline V gene has CDR1 SGDLS and CDR2 YYNGEE. V lost 3 bases, J lost 5 bases, and 3 bases stayed unmatched. This CDR3 is CASSDGTSGRTGELFF. The DNA of the CDR3 is TGTGCCAGCAGCGATGGGACTAGCGGGAGAACCGGGGAGCTGTTTTTT.

This clonotype was detected ten times or more. The V and J genes are TRBV25-1 and TRBJ2-7; D perhaps matches TRBD1 (5 bases). V gave up 11 bases and J gave up 2 bases, with 28 bases separating them. CDR3 length: 17 residues. Germline CDR1 is MGHDK and CDR2 is SYGVNS. CDR3 sequence: CASSHPLTDPGPYEQYF. The CDR3 nucleotides are TGTGCCTCTTCTCACCCCCTGACAGACCCGGGCCCCTACGAGCAGTACTTC.